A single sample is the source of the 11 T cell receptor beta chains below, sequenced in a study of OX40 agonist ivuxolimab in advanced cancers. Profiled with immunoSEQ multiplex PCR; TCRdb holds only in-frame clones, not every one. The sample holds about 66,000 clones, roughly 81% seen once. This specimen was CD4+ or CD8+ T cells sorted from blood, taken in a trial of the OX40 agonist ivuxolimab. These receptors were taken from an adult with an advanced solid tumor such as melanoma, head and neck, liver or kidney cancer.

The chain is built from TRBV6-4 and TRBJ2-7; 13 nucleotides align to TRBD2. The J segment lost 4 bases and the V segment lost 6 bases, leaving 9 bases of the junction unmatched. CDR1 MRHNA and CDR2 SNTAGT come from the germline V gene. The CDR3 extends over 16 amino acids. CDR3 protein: CASSPGTSGEEYEQYF. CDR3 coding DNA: TGTGCCAGCAGCCCCGGGACTAGCGGGGAAGAGTACGAGCAGTACTTC.

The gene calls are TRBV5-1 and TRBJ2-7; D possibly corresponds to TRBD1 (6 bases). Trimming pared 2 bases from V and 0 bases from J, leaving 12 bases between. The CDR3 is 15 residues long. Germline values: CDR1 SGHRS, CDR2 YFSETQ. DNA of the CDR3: TGCGCCAGCAGCTTACAGGGATGGGGCTCCTACGAGCAGTACTTC. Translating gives CASSLQGWGSYEQYF.

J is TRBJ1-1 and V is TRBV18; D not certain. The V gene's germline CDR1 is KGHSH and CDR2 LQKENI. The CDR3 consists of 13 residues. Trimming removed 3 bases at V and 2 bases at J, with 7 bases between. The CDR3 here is CASSPADNTEAFF. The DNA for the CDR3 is TGTGCCAGCTCACCCGCCGACAACACTGAAGCTTTCTTT.

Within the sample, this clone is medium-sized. The DNA for the CDR3 is TGTGCCAGCAGCCCGATGGGCTATGGCTACACCTTC. Protein product: CASSPMGYGYTF. The chain combines TRBV27 with TRBJ1-2; no clear D. The CDR3 is made up of 12 amino acids. Trimming stripped 6 bases from V and 4 bases from J, with 9 bases between. Germline V gives CDR1 MNHEY, CDR2 SMNVEV (reference sequence).

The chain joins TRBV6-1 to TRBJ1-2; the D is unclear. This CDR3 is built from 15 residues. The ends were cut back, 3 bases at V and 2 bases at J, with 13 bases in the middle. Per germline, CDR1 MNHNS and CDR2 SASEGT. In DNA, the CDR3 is TGTGCCAGCAGTGATCAGACTCCCAGAAACTATGGCTACACCTTC. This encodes CASSDQTPRNYGYTF.

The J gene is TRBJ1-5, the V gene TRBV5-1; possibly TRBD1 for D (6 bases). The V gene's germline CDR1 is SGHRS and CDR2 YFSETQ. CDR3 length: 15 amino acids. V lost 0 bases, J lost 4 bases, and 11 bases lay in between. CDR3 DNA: TGCGCCAGCAGCTTGGACGGGGGCCAGAATCAGCCCCAGCATTTT. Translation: CASSLDGGQNQPQHF.

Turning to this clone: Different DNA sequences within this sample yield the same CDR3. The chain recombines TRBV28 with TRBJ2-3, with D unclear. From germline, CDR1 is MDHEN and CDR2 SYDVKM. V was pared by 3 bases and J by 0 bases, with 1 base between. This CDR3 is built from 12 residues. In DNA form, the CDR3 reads TGTGCCAGCAGTTTGAGCACAGATACGCAGTATTTT. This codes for CASSLSTDTQYF.

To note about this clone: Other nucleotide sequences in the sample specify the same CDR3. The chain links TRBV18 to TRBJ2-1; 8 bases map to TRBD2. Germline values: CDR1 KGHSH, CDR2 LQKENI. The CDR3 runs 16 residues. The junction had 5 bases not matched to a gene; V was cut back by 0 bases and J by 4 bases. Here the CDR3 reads CASSPPLAGGYNEQFF. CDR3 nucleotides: TGTGCCAGCTCACCACCGCTGGCGGGAGGATACAATGAGCAGTTCTTC.

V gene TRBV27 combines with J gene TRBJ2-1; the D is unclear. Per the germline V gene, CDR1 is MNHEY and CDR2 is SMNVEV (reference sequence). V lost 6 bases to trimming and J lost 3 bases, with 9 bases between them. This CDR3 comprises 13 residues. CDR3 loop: CASRVNYYNEQFF. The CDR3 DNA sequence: TGTGCCAGCAGGGTAAATTACTACAATGAGCAGTTCTTC.

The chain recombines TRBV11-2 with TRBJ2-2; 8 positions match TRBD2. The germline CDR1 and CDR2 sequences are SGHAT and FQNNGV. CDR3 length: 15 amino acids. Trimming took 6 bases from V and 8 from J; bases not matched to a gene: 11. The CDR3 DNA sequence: TGTGCCAGCAGAGAAGCGGGAGAGGTCCCGGGGGAGCTGTTTTTT. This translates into CASREAGEVPGELFF.

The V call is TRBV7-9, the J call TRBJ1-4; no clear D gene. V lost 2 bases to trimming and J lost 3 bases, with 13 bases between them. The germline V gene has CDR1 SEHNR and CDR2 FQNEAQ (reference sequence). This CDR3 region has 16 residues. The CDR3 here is CASSLQGRRPNEKLFF. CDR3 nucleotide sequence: TGTGCCAGCAGCTTACAAGGCAGAAGGCCTAATGAAAAACTGTTTTTT.